The table lists the clone carrying this TCR beta chain with a count of one. The antigen is unknown. The CDR3 is 16 residues long. The V end lost 1 base, the J end lost 2 bases, and 11 bases lay between the germline ends. Germline lookup yields CDR1 SGHNT and CDR2 YENEEA. This sample stems from a study of T cell responses to AZD1222 COVID-19 vaccine. General study results and limits: Recipients of AZD1222 seropositive at baseline numbered only 5 or 6. Researchers report vaccine-associated CD4 TCRs spanning spike, with dominance at 160-218 and 743-854. Repertoires were sampled only after the peak T cell response.

Pooling of second doses given at about 4 or about 12 weeks was done. Produced via immunoSEQ multiplex PCR; TCRdb's table is partial and in-frame only. The data contain roughly 110,000 clones, about 90% of them seen just once; the ten biggest clones take up roughly 8.9%. The starting material was peripheral blood, obtained 28 days after the second AZD1222 dose. The genes are TRBV11-3 and TRBJ2-2; tentatively, D is TRBD2 (5 bases). The sequence derives from an adult who received the AZD1222 COVID-19 vaccine. This chain's CDR3 is CASSLVGLANTGELFF. The CDR3 DNA follows: TGTGCCAGCAGCTTAGTAGGGCTAGCAAACACCGGGGAGCTGTTTTTT.